A selection of T cell receptor beta chains follows, all from one sample in a study of blood T cells in healthy people across ages. A single record per CDR3 protein comes from TCRdb applying MiXCR to the 5' RACE reads. The table shows around 1,000,000 distinct CDR3 sequences, with less than 25% occurring only once. This sample also appeared in a second study, on T cells of mothers and their children.

Sequencing was carried out using blood. The origin of the receptors is a girl under 10 years old in good health. Each CDR3 is given with its conserved first and last residue. D genes are given only for firm matches. Not all rows give a size; the values are once, few, many and, for expanded clones, a class.

clone size	CDR3 length	D gene	J gene	V gene	CDR3 protein	CDR3 DNA
few	15	NA	TRBJ1-4	TRBV2	CASSEDRAGDEKLFF	TGTGCCAGCAGTGAAGACCGGGCGGGGGATGAAAAACTGTTTTTT
NA	15	NA	TRBJ1-2	TRBV20-1	CSARESGRVGYGYTF	TGCAGTGCTAGGGAGTCAGGCAGGGTGGGCTATGGCTACACCTTC
few	15	TRBD2	TRBJ2-1	TRBV12-3/TRBV12-4	CASSRQTSGYNEQFF	TGTGCCAGCAGTCGCCAGACTAGCGGGTACAATGAGCAGTTCTTC
NA	16	TRBD2	TRBJ2-3	TRBV3-1	CASSQDLAGHTDTQYF	TGTGCCAGCAGCCAAGACCTAGCGGGACACACAGATACGCAGTATTTT
NA	13	TRBD1	TRBJ2-5	TRBV28	CASTRGPKETQYF	TGTGCCAGCACAAGGGGGCCTAAAGAGACCCAGTACTTC
few	16	NA	TRBJ2-5	TRBV4-2	CASSQESRRGGETQYF	TGTGCCAGCAGCCAAGAAAGTAGAAGGGGGGGGGAGACCCAGTACTTC
few	15	TRBD2	TRBJ2-3	TRBV18	CASSAGGSVADTQYF	TGTGCCAGCTCCGCTGGCGGGAGTGTTGCAGATACGCAGTATTTT
NA	20	NA	TRBJ2-6	TRBV5-4	CASSLGGIQGWLAGANVLTF	TGTGCCAGCAGCTTGGGGGGAATTCAGGGTTGGCTTGCGGGGGCCAACGTCCTGACTTTC
NA	15	NA	TRBJ2-5	TRBV4-2	CASSQGATREETQYF	TGTGCCAGCAGCCAAGGAGCTACCAGGGAGGAGACCCAGTACTTC
few	13	NA	TRBJ2-3	TRBV20-1	CSVRDGGKDTQYF	TGCAGTGTTAGGGACGGGGGAAAGGATACGCAGTATTTT
few	16	NA	TRBJ1-1	TRBV27	CASSSDSGTVNTEAFF	TGTGCCAGCAGTTCCGATTCCGGGACGGTGAACACTGAAGCTTTCTTT
NA	13	NA	TRBJ2-7	TRBV27	CASSLGTQGEQYF	TGTGCCAGCAGTTTAGGGACCCAGGGCGAGCAGTACTTC
few	13	NA	TRBJ1-2	TRBV12-3/TRBV12-4	CASSIRDHYGYTF	TGTGCCAGCAGCATCCGGGACCACTATGGCTACACCTTC
few	19	TRBD2	TRBJ2-1	TRBV3-1	CASSLQTSGRYMQNNEQFF	TGTGCCAGCAGCCTTCAGACTAGCGGGAGATATATGCAGAACAATGAGCAGTTCTTC
NA	15	NA	TRBJ1-6	TRBV7-2	CASRETDFFNSPLHF	TGTGCCAGCAGGGAGACGGACTTCTTTAATTCACCCCTCCACTTT
few	16	NA	TRBJ1-2	TRBV7-3	CASSSLGSGGEYGYTF	TGTGCCAGCAGCTCCCTAGGCTCGGGGGGCGAGTATGGCTACACCTTC
NA	13	NA	TRBJ2-7	TRBV29-1	CSAGPGNSYEQYF	TGCAGCGCGGGACCGGGGAACTCCTACGAGCAGTACTTC
few	13	NA	TRBJ2-7	TRBV7-6	CASSLADEYEQYF	TGTGCCAGCAGCTTAGCTGATGAATACGAGCAGTACTTC
NA	16	NA	TRBJ2-1	TRBV4-3	CASSQGGLDTYNEQFF	TGCGCCAGCAGCCAAGGAGGGCTAGACACCTACAATGAGCAGTTCTTC
few	19	TRBD1	TRBJ2-6	TRBV15	CATSGRRTGRRPGANVLTF	TGTGCCACCAGCGGCCGTAGGACAGGGAGGAGACCTGGGGCCAACGTCCTGACTTTC
NA	13	NA	TRBJ1-4	TRBV28	CASSFGLAGKLFF	TGTGCCAGCAGTTTTGGGTTAGCGGGAAAACTGTTTTTT
once	14	NA	TRBJ2-7	TRBV3-1	CASSQEGRIYEQYF	TGTGCCAGCAGCCAAGAGGGGCGGATCTACGAGCAGTACTTC
few	14	NA	TRBJ2-2	TRBV7-6	CASSPVPVAGELFF	TGTGCCAGCAGCCCTGTACCGGTTGCCGGGGAGCTGTTTTTT
many	14	TRBD2	TRBJ2-7	TRBV5-1	CASSSTSGSYEQYF	TGCGCCAGCAGCTCGACTAGCGGGAGCTACGAGCAGTACTTC
NA	14	NA	TRBJ1-1	TRBV11-2	CASSPVLRNTEAFF	TGTGCCAGCAGCCCGGTTTTGCGGAACACTGAAGCTTTCTTT
few	16	NA	TRBJ1-4	TRBV27	CASSFPQGPVSEKLFF	TGTGCCAGCAGTTTCCCTCAGGGGCCCGTAAGTGAAAAACTGTTTTTT
NA	14	TRBD1	TRBJ2-3	TRBV7-9	CASRPRDRADTQYF	TGTGCCAGCAGACCGCGGGACAGGGCAGATACGCAGTATTTT
NA	15	NA	TRBJ2-5	TRBV6-5	CASSYRWAGLETQYF	TGTGCCAGCAGTTACCGCTGGGCAGGACTAGAGACCCAGTACTTC
few	17	NA	TRBJ1-6	TRBV28	CASSLVAGSSYNSPLHF	TGTGCCAGCAGTTTAGTCGCGGGGAGCTCCTATAATTCACCCCTCCACTTT
NA	17	NA	TRBJ2-7	TRBV21-1	CASSKGGLAGGHYEQYF	TGTGCCAGCAGCAAAGGGGGACTAGCGGGAGGTCACTACGAGCAGTACTTC
NA	17	TRBD2	TRBJ2-5	TRBV27	CASSPAGSSMLQETQYF	TGTGCCAGCAGCCCAGCGGGGAGCTCCATGCTACAAGAGACCCAGTACTTC
few	15	NA	TRBJ2-5	TRBV13	CASISLQEGWETQYF	TGTGCCAGCATTTCCCTACAGGAGGGATGGGAGACCCAGTACTTC
NA	15	NA	TRBJ1-4	TRBV7-9	CASSLADAFNEKLFF	TGTGCCAGCAGCTTAGCGGACGCGTTTAATGAAAAACTGTTTTTT
NA	14	TRBD2	TRBJ2-7	TRBV5-6	CASGGTSGSREQYF	TGTGCCAGTGGTGGGACTAGCGGGAGTCGCGAGCAGTACTTC
NA	15	TRBD2	TRBJ2-3	TRBV9	CASSVAGGDTDTQYF	TGTGCCAGCAGCGTGGCGGGGGGCGACACAGATACGCAGTATTTT
NA	16	NA	TRBJ2-5	TRBV7-9	CASSLIEGRPQETQYF	TGTGCCAGCAGCTTAATCGAAGGACGGCCTCAAGAGACCCAGTACTTC
NA	15	NA	TRBJ2-7	TRBV4-1	CASSQGWAAQYEQYF	TGCGCCAGCAGCCAAGGGTGGGCGGCTCAGTACGAGCAGTACTTC
NA	13	NA	TRBJ2-7	TRBV7-9	CASSSGHAYEQYF	TGTGCCAGCAGTTCCGGACACGCCTACGAGCAGTACTTC
few	15	NA	TRBJ2-3	TRBV29-1	CSVEKSSEVTDTQYF	TGCAGCGTTGAAAAGTCTAGCGAGGTCACAGATACGCAGTATTTT
NA	15	TRBD1	TRBJ2-2	TRBV7-9	CASSWDSTNTGELFF	TGTGCCAGCAGCTGGGACAGTACTAACACCGGGGAGCTGTTTTTT
NA	11	NA	TRBJ2-3	TRBV24-1	CATSLGNTQYF	TGTGCCACCTCCCTTGGGAATACGCAGTATTTT
few	13	TRBD1	TRBJ1-5	TRBV7-9	CASSPTGDQPQHF	TGTGCCAGCAGCCCGACAGGGGATCAGCCCCAGCATTTT
few	15	TRBD1	TRBJ2-7	TRBV5-1	CASSLTGQTNYEQYF	TGCGCCAGCAGCTTGACGGGACAGACTAACTACGAGCAGTACTTC
few	14	NA	TRBJ2-7	TRBV12-3/TRBV12-4	CASSFSVRPYEQYF	TGTGCCAGCAGTTTCTCCGTCAGACCCTACGAGCAGTACTTC
NA	17	NA	TRBJ2-6	TRBV29-1	CSVEPGVGNSGANVLTF	TGCAGCGTTGAGCCCGGGGTTGGAAACTCTGGGGCCAACGTCCTGACTTTC
NA	16	NA	TRBJ2-4	TRBV4-1	CASSQVKGPVQETQYF	TGCGCCAGCAGCCAAGTCAAGGGCCCGGTACAAGAGACTCAGTACTTC
few	16	NA	TRBJ2-1	TRBV3-1	CASSQATSSLGNEQFF	TGTGCCAGCAGCCAGGCAACTAGCTCCTTGGGGAATGAGCAGTTCTTC
few	14	NA	TRBJ2-3	TRBV29-1	CSDKGGLSSDTQYF	TGCAGCGACAAGGGTGGCTTGTCCTCCGATACGCAGTATTTT